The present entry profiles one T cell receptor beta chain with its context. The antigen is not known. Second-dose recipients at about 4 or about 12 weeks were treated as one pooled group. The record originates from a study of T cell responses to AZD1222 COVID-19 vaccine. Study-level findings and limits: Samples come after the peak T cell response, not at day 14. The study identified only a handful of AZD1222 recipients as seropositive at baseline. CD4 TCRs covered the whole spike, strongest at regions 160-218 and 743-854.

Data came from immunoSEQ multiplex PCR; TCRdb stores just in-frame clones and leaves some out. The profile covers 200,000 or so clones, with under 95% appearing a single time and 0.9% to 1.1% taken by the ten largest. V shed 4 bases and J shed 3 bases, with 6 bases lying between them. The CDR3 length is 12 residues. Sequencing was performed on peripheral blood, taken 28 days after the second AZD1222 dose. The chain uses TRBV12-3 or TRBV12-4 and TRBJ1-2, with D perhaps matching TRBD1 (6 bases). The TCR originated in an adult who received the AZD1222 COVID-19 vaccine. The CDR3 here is CASSYRDYGYTF. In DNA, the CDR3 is TGTGCCAGCAGTTACAGGGACTATGGCTACACCTTC.